This TCR beta chain was sequenced in a study of CD8+ T cells in alopecia areata (dated 2018 in TCRdb). Concerning the study at large: Treated patients were enrolled in an open-label pilot trial of oral tofacitinib at 5 to 10 mg twice daily for moderate-to-severe alopecia areata. immunoSEQ multiplex PCR using 35 Vbeta forward primers and 13 Jbeta reverse primers was used to amplify TCRbeta CDR3 regions. Patients stayed on tofacitinib for 6 to 18 months and then had 6 months of follow-up off drug so that delayed response and recurrence could be assessed. To study T cell clonal expansion in alopecia areata, the researchers applied high-throughput TCRbeta sequencing to both the C3H/HeJ mouse model and human patients. RNA was obtained with the PAXgene miRNA kit for fixed scalp, the miRNeasy kit for PBMCs, and the RNeasy kit for mouse skin. For the treated patients, the SALT score, which quantifies what percentage of scalp surface area is affected, served as the measure of disease severity. Human TCRbeta sequencing covered scalp tissue and sorted CD4+ and CD8+ peripheral blood T cells from patchy and totalis/universalis alopecia areata patients and healthy controls. Tofacitinib-treated patients had biopsies at baseline and at 4 and 24 weeks of treatment, with a later scalp biopsy in several patients. Scalp clonality was compared among normal scalp (n=4), patchy alopecia areata scalp (n=8), and alopecia totalis/universalis scalp (n=8). The investigation overall reported the following: Many expanded lesional clones were found to persist in scalp and blood during tofacitinib treatment, and relapse after treatment cessation may be partly explained by this persistence. Scalp TCR repertoire analysis is complicated because resident alphabeta T cells in normal human skin are also sequenced, whereas mouse skin is dominated by gammadelta T cells. Because the treated cohort was small and included a single nonresponder, larger studies are needed to assess links between baseline CD8+ expansion and response. Shared TCR sequences between patients were less evident than in mice, which may be partly attributable to HLA diversity in the patient population. Compared with normal scalp, lesional scalp, particularly in alopecia totalis/universalis, had higher clonality and more expanded CD8+ clones, which suggests antigenic drive. Scalp clonality and the number of expanded CD8+ clones among the top 100 scalp clones were significantly decreased by tofacitinib.

The CDR3 starts with the cysteine, ends with the phenylalanine, and has 16 residues. CDR3 DNA only is kept here, 48 bases in frame from base 1. CDR1 PRHDT and CDR2 FYEKMQ are derived from the germline V gene (reference sequence). Relative to germline, V is missing 3 bases and J is missing 5 bases, with 11 bases of the junction outside any gene match. About this clone itself: Its specific antigen is unknown. Base qualities are not provided; no much larger clone lies one nucleotide away.

Library construction relied on the immunoSEQ multiplex PCR assay. RNA was extracted from all samples and reverse transcribed into cDNA, which served as template for TCR sequencing. First-strand cDNA was synthesized using SuperScript III with a 2:1 mix of oligo-dT and random hexamers. A synthetic immune receptor repertoire was used to measure amplification bias, and any remaining bias was corrected computationally. For the original study's pipeline: Raw reads were preprocessed to remove errors, and CDR3 was defined by IMGT conventions from the conserved cysteine to phenylalanine. Clonality was computed as 1 minus the Shannon entropy, with the entropy normalized by log2 of the number of productive unique TCRs. Scalp TCRbeta sequences were cross-referenced with sorted blood CD4 and CD8 repertoires so that the CD4 or CD8 identity of scalp clones could be inferred. The clones in this table, taken by TCRdb from immuneACCESS, are in-frame only. Not every clone is retained; where verified, under half of the shortfall comes from an unresolved V gene, and the cause of the rest is unknown. That table is the source of V, J and clone size, and D and trimming were worked out from the DNA. The sample table lists 190,000 or so clones, roughly 53% of them with a count of one. Of the sample, roughly 12% is held by the ten largest clones.

In the paper's terms, the time point label means: around 26 weeks on oral tofacitinib. Per the publication, the treatment or condition label means: oral pan-JAK inhibitor, 5-10 mg twice daily. From alopecia areata patients, peripheral blood was collected along with lesional scalp punch biopsies. PBMCs were isolated by density centrifugation and stained for CD3, CD4 and CD8, after which CD4+ and CD8+ T cells were sorted on a FACSAria. The sequencing used CD8+ T cells sorted from blood, collected at week 24, from a patient treated with tofacitinib. The sequence came from a human donor with alopecia areata. The chain couples TRBV13 to TRBJ2-5; TRBD2 agrees with 8 junctional bases. The nucleotides are TGTGCCAGCAGCTTCCGGGGGGGCCCGTATGAGGAGACCCAGTACTTC. Its protein product is CASSFRGGPYEETQYF.